These T cell receptor beta chains were read from a single sample in a study of identifying expanded T cells in peripheral blood. Assay: immunoSEQ multiplex PCR; the TCRdb copy retains only in-frame clones and omits some. Of under 150,000 clones in the sample, roughly 90% were seen once. Specimen: blood. Source of these receptors: a person aged 18 to 75 in good health. Both conserved end residues are part of each CDR3. D genes are given only for firm matches. The size of a clone is reported for some rows only, either as once, few or many, or as a class for expanded clones.

V gene	clone size	J gene	D gene	CDR3 DNA	CDR3 protein
TRBV15	.	TRBJ2-1	.	TGTGCCACCAGCAGACGGGACAAGTTCAATGAGCAGTTCTTC	CATSRRDKFNEQFF
TRBV30	.	TRBJ1-4	TRBD1	TGTGCCTGGAGTGGGGACAGGGAACGTGAAAAACTGTTTTTT	CAWSGDREREKLFF
TRBV7-9	.	TRBJ1-1	.	TGTGCCAGCAGCTTAGGAGGGGCAGGGGACACTGAAGCTTTCTTT	CASSLGGAGDTEAFF
TRBV5-6	.	TRBJ1-1	.	TGTGCCAGCAGCTTGCGGCGGGGCTCGGGCACTGAAGCTTTCTTT	CASSLRRGSGTEAFF
TRBV21-1	.	TRBJ2-4	.	TGTGCCAGCAGCAAAAAGCGCCGAACCAAACTAGCGGGAGGCCCGCGCGTTCAGTACTTC	CASSKKRRTKLAGGPRVQYF
TRBV7-2	.	TRBJ2-5	.	TGTGCCAGCAGCTTAGCAGTGGTAGCGGAGACCCAGTACTTC	CASSLAVVAETQYF
TRBV7-3	once	TRBJ2-3	.	TGTGCCAGCAGCTCCGGGATGGGAAGGGCCGAAACAGATACGCAGTATTTT	CASSSGMGRAETDTQYF
TRBV29-1	.	TRBJ1-4	.	TGCAGCGTTGAGTGGGGCACTAATGAAAAACTGTTTTTT	CSVEWGTNEKLFF
TRBV7-9	few	TRBJ2-4	.	TGTGCCAGCAGCTTAGCTCTGGTCAAAAACATTCAGTACTTC	CASSLALVKNIQYF
TRBV5-5	.	TRBJ2-5	.	TGTGCCAGCATGGTGGGGAAAGGGCACCCGCAAGAGACCCAGTACTTC	CASMVGKGHPQETQYF
TRBV5-1	.	TRBJ2-1	TRBD2	TGCGCCAGCAGCTTGGATCCTAGCGGGAGCGATGAGCAGTTCTTC	CASSLDPSGSDEQFF
TRBV19	once	TRBJ1-4	.	TGTGCCAGTAGCCTATCGAGGGGCCTTCGGAAGGAACTGTTTTTT	CASSLSRGLRKELFF
TRBV19	once	TRBJ1-5	TRBD1	TGTGCCAGTAGTATAGGGGGGACAGGGGGCGGCAATCAGCCCCAGCATTTT	CASSIGGTGGGNQPQHF
TRBV7-9	.	TRBJ2-1	.	TGTGCCAGCAGCCCGTGGGGGCAGGGTTTGCGAGACAATGAGCAGTTCTTC	CASSPWGQGLRDNEQFF
TRBV11-2	once	TRBJ2-7	.	TGTGCCAGCAGCTTAAGGCGGGAAGACCACGAGCAGTACTTC	CASSLRREDHEQYF
TRBV5-6	.	TRBJ2-7	.	TGTGCCAGCAGCCCGAAGGGGATATACGAGCAGTACTTC	CASSPKGIYEQYF
TRBV29-1	.	TRBJ1-1	.	TGCAGCGTTGGCGAGGGGAACACTGAAGCTTTCTTT	CSVGEGNTEAFF
TRBV5-1	.	TRBJ1-2	.	TGCGCCAGCAGCTTGGACATGGGGCGGGTGGAAACCTTC	CASSLDMGRVETF
TRBV9	.	TRBJ2-3	.	TGTGCCAGCAGCGTAGTGTTCGGCGGGGGCACAGATACGCAGTATTTT	CASSVVFGGGTDTQYF
TRBV5-6	.	TRBJ2-7	TRBD1	TGTGCCAGCAGCTTACAGGGGGCGCCTGGTGAGCAGTACTTC	CASSLQGAPGEQYF
TRBV18	.	TRBJ2-5	.	TGTGCCAGCTCACCTGGAGCAGCTGGGGAGACCCAGTACTTC	CASSPGAAGETQYF
TRBV7-9	.	TRBJ2-7	.	TGTGCCAGCAGCTTTCCCGGGGTTTCCGAGCAGTACTTC	CASSFPGVSEQYF
TRBV7-3	.	TRBJ2-1	.	TGTGCCAGCAGCTTATCTCTTATTACCGCCAATGAGCAGTTCTTC	CASSLSLITANEQFF
TRBV7-2	once	TRBJ1-6	TRBD1	TGTGCCAGCAGTCAGGGGGGGAAGGTTAGCTCACCCCTCCACTTT	CASSQGGKVSSPLHF
TRBV9	.	TRBJ2-3	.	TGTGCCAGCAGCGTAGACGTTTCTCGTACGCAGTATTTT	CASSVDVSRTQYF
TRBV7-2	.	TRBJ1-4	.	TGTGCCAGCCGATCAACGGGAGCTACAACTAATGAAAAACTGTTTTTT	CASRSTGATTNEKLFF
TRBV5-1	.	TRBJ2-7	TRBD2	TGCGCCAGCAGCCTCACTAGCGGGAGCTCCTACGAGCAGTACTTC	CASSLTSGSSYEQYF
TRBV5-1	.	TRBJ2-3	.	TGCGCCAGCAGCTTGGCCTCAGATACGCAGTATTTT	CASSLASDTQYF
TRBV7-6	few	TRBJ2-5	TRBD1	TGTGCCACAGCGAGGGGGCGCCAAGAGACCCAGTACTTC	CATARGRQETQYF
TRBV5-1	.	TRBJ1-1	TRBD1	TGCGCCAGCAGGGTGGGACAGGGGAACACTGAAGCTTTCTTT	CASRVGQGNTEAFF
TRBV7-9	few	TRBJ2-7	TRBD2	TGTGCCAGCAGCTTAACCCCGGGGAGGGGATCCCACGAGCAGTACTTC	CASSLTPGRGSHEQYF
TRBV4-2	.	TRBJ1-1	.	TGTGCCAGCAGCCAAGAAGCTCCCACTGAAGCTTTCTTT	CASSQEAPTEAFF
TRBV5-1	.	TRBJ2-6	.	TGCGCCAGCAGCGCGGACATCTCTCGGGCCAACGTCCTGACTTTC	CASSADISRANVLTF
TRBV19	.	TRBJ2-2	.	TGTGCCAGTAGTATAGGTACCGGGGAGCTGTTTTTT	CASSIGTGELFF
TRBV28	.	TRBJ2-2	TRBD1	TGTGCCAGCAGGGCACAGGGGATGGCCGGGGAGCTGTTTTTT	CASRAQGMAGELFF
TRBV7-9	.	TRBJ1-2	.	TGTGCCAGCGACCTCGGAAACTATGGCTACACCTTC	CASDLGNYGYTF
TRBV5-1	.	TRBJ2-6	.	TGCGCCAGCAGCCCCCATCACAGCTCTGGGGCCAACGTCCTGACTTTC	CASSPHHSSGANVLTF
TRBV18	.	TRBJ1-5	.	TGTGCCAGCTCACCCGCAGGAGGCAATCAGCCCCAGCATTTT	CASSPAGGNQPQHF
TRBV6-5	.	TRBJ2-1	.	TGTGCCAGCAGTTACGAGTGGGGGAGCGATGAGCAGTTCTTC	CASSYEWGSDEQFF
TRBV6-5	.	TRBJ1-2	.	TGTGCCAGCAGCACGGCGACCACAGGGAACTATGGCTACACCTTC	CASSTATTGNYGYTF
TRBV6-5	.	TRBJ1-4	.	TGTGCCAGCAGTTTCGGGGGGTTGGACGAAAAACTGTTTTTT	CASSFGGLDEKLFF
TRBV10-3	.	TRBJ2-5	.	TGTGCCATCAGTGAAGAGACAGTTAAAGAGACCCAGTACTTC	CAISEETVKETQYF
TRBV5-1	.	TRBJ1-1	.	TGCGCCAGCAGCTTAAGCGGGGAAATGAACACTGAAGCTTTCTTT	CASSLSGEMNTEAFF
TRBV5-4	.	TRBJ2-7	.	TGTGCCAGCAGCGCGGGGGGACAGGGCGCCTACGAGCAGTACTTC	CASSAGGQGAYEQYF
TRBV2	.	TRBJ1-5	.	TGTGCCAGCAGTGAAATTGTGGGAAATCAGCCCCAGCATTTT	CASSEIVGNQPQHF
TRBV29-1	.	TRBJ2-5	.	TGCAGCGTTGACCCAGGGGAAGAGACCCAGTACTTC	CSVDPGEETQYF
TRBV5-8	.	TRBJ2-7	.	TGTGCCACTTACGACAGATTCTCCTACGAGCAGTACTTC	CATYDRFSYEQYF
TRBV10-3	.	TRBJ1-2	TRBD1	TGTGCCATCAGTCCCGGGACAGCCGACTATGGCTACACCTTC	CAISPGTADYGYTF
TRBV5-1	.	TRBJ1-2	TRBD1	TGCGCCAGCAGATCCGGGACAGGGGGATTTGGCTACACCTTC	CASRSGTGGFGYTF